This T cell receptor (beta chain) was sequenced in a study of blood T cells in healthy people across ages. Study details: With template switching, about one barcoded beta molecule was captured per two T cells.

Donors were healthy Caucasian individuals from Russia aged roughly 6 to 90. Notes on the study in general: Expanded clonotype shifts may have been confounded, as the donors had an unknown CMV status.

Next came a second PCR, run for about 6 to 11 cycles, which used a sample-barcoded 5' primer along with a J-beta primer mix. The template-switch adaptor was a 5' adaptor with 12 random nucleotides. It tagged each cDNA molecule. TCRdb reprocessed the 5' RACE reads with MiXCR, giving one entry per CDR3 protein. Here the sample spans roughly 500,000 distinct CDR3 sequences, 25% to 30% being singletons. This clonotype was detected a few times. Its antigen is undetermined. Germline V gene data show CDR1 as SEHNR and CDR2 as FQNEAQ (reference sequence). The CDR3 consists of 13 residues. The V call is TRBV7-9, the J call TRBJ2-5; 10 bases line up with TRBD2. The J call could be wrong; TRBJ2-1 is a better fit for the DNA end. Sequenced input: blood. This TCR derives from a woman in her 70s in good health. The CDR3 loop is CATGLADHNEQFF. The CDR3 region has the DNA TGTGCCACCGGACTAGCGGATCACAATGAGCAGTTCTTC.